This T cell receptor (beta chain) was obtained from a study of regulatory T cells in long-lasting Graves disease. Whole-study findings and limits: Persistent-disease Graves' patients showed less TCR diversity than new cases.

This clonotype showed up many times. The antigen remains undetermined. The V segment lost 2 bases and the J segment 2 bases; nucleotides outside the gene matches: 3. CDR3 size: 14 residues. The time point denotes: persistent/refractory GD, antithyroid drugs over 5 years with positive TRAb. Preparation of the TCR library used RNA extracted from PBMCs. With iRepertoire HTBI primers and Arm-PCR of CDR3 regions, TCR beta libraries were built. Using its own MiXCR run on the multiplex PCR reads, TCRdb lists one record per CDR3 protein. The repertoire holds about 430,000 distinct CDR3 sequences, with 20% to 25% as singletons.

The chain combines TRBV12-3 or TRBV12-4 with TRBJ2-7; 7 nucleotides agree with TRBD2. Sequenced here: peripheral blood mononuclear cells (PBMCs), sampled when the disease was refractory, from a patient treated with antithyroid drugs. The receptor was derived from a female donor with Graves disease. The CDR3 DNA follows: TGTGCCAGCAGTTTATTCGGGAGGACCTACGAGCAGTACTTC. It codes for CASSLFGRTYEQYF.